This T cell receptor (beta chain) was documented in a study of shared clonotypes between healthy human individuals. Points from the study as a whole: Clonotype sharing among donors, it was expected, would be affected by sequencing depth.

The V gene's germline CDR1 is SGHDT and CDR2 YYEEEE. With 4 bases removed from V and 3 bases from J, the gap between germline ends came to 22 bases. The CDR3 runs to 17 residues. With respect to this clone: Antigen unknown.

A deep-level run was used for the assay. Data came from immunoSEQ multiplex PCR; TCRdb stores just in-frame clones and leaves some out. The sample lists some 2.4 million clones; 80% to 95% were seen once. Donors included only healthy HIV-negative adults lacking recent acute infections or vaccinations. Only Caucasian adults living in Nashville, Tennessee made up the donor group. V usage is TRBV5-6 and J usage is TRBJ1-2, with D unresolved. The sample was naive CD4+ T cells from PBMCs. The subset denotes: CD45RA+ positively selected. The TCR originated in a man younger than 35 in good health. Some clones in this sample may be carry-over from other donors' samples. CDR3 DNA: TGTGCCAGCAGCACCCCGGGCAGCCTCCCGAAGGACTATGGCTACACCTTC. It codes for CASSTPGSLPKDYGYTF.